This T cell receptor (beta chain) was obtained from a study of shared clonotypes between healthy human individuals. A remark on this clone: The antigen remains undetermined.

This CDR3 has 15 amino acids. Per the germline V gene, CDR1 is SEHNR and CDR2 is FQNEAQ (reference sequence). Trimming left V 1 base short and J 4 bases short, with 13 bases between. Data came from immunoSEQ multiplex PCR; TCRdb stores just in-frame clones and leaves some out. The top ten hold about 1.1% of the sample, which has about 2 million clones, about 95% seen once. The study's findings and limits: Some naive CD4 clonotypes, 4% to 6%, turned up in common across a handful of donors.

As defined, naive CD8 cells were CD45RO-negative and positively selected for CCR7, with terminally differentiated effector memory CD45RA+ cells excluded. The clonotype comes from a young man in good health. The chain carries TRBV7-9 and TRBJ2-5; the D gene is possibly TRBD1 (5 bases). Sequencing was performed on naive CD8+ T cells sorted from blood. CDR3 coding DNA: TGTGCCAGCAGCTTAGAAGTAGGGGTCGGAGAGACCCAGTACTTC. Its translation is CASSLEVGVGETQYF.